The clone carrying this TCR beta chain was seen more than once but under ten times. The data originate from a study of PD-1 and CTLA-4 blockade in melanoma. Assay used: immunoSEQ multiplex PCR; TCRdb lists only in-frame clones, some missing. Of 31,000 or so clones in the sample, around 89% were seen once. The V end lost 1 base, the J end lost 6 bases, and 15 bases lay between the germline ends. The CDR3 consists of 15 residues. Per germline, CDR1 SGHVS and CDR2 FQNEAQ. The source is a human donor with melanoma. The sample in question was CD8+ T cells from peripheral blood, obtained from a patient given anti-PD-1 treatment. This sequence joins TRBV7-8 and TRBJ1-2; D is undetermined. The CDR3 loop reads CASSLDATRRDGYTF. In DNA form, the CDR3 reads TGTGCCAGCAGCTTAGACGCAACCCGGCGCGATGGCTACACCTTC.